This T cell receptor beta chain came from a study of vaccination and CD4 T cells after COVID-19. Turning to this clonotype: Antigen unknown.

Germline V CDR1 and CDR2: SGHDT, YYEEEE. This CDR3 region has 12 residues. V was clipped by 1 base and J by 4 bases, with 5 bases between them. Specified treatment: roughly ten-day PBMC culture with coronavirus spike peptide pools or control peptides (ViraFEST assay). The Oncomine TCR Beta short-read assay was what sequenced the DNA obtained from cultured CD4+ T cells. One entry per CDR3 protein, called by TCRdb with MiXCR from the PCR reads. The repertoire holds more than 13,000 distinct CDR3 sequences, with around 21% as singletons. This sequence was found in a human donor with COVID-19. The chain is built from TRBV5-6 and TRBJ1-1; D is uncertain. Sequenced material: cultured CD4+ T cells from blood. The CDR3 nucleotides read TGTGCCAGCAGCTTGATCAGCACTGAAGCTTTCTTT. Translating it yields CASSLISTEAFF. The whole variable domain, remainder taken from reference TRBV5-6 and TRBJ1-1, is DAGVTQSPTHLIKTRGQQVTLRCSPKSGHDTVSWYQQALGQGPQFIFQYYEEEERQRGNFPDRFSGHQFPNYSSELNVNALLLGDSALYLCASSLISTEAFFGQGTRLTVV.